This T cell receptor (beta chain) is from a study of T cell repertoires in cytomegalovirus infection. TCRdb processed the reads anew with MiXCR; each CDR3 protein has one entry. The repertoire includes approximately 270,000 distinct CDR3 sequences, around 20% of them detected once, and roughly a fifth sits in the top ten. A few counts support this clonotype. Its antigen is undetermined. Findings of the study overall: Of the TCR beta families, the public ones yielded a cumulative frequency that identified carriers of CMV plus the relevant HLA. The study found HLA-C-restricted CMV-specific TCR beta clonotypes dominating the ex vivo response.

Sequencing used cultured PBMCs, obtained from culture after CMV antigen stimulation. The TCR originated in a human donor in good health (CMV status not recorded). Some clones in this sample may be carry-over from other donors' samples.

This CDR3 reads CASSQESTSWDTQYF. DNA for the CDR3: TGTGCCAGCAGCCAAGAGTCTACTAGCTGGGATACGCAGTATTTT. The chain combines TRBV14 with TRBJ2-3; TRBD2 might be the D (6 bases). There are 15 residues in the CDR3. With 0 bases removed from V and 6 bases from J, the gap between germline ends came to 13 bases. Germline V lookup: CDR1 SGHDN, CDR2 FVKESK.